These 2 T cell receptor beta chains were sequenced from one sample in a study of cytomegalovirus exposure and HLA in healthy donors. Generated by immunoSEQ multiplex PCR, the TCRdb table keeps only in-frame clones and is missing some. The data show some 86,000 clones, approximately 93% seen once. The sequencing sample was made of PBMCs. These TCRs come from a woman between 25 and 40 years old in good health and CMV-seronegative.

V is TRBV6-5 and J is TRBJ2-7, with 7 bases fitting TRBD1. The length of the CDR3 is 14 residues. From germline, CDR1 is MNHEY and CDR2 SVGAGI. The ends lost 7 bases at V and 0 bases at J; junction bases unmatched: 6. CDR3 nucleotide sequence: TGTGCCAGCATGGTAGGGGGCAACTCCTACGAGCAGTACTTC. The encoded protein is CASMVGGNSYEQYF.

This rearrangement joins TRBV9 to TRBJ1-2; 8 positions match TRBD1. The germline V gene encodes CDR1 SGDLS and CDR2 YYNGEE. Trimming cost V 2 bases and J 7 bases; bases outside gene matches: 10. The CDR3 is 15 residues long. CDR3 protein: CASSVDPGGQGGYTF. The CDR3 nucleotides read TGTGCCAGCAGCGTCGACCCAGGGGGCCAGGGTGGCTACACCTTC.